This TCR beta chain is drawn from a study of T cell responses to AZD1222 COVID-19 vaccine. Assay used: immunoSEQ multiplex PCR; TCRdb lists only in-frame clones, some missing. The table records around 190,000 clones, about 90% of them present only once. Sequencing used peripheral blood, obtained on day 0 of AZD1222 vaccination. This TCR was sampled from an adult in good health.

CDR3 sequence: CASRGSPGELFF. DNA for the CDR3: TGTGCCAGCAGGGGGAGCCCCGGGGAGCTGTTTTTT. This chain joins TRBV27 and TRBJ2-2; possibly TRBD2 for D (5 bases). Trimming shortened V by 6 bases and J by 6 bases, and 8 bases separated the two germline ends. This CDR3 comprises 12 residues. Looked up from germline, CDR1 is MNHEY and CDR2 is SMNVEV (reference sequence).